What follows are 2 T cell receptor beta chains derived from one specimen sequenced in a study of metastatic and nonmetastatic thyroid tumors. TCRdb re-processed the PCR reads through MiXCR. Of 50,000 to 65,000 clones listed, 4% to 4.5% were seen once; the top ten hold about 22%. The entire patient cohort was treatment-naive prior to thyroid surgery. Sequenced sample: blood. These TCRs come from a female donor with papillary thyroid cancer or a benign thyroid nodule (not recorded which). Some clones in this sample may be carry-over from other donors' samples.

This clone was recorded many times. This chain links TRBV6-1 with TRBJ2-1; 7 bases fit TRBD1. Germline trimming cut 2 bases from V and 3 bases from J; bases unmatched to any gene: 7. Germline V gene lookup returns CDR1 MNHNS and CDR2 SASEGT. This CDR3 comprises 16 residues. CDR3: CASSENLGGVYNEQFF. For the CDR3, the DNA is TGTGCCAGCAGTGAAAATTTAGGGGGCGTCTACAATGAGCAGTTCTTC.

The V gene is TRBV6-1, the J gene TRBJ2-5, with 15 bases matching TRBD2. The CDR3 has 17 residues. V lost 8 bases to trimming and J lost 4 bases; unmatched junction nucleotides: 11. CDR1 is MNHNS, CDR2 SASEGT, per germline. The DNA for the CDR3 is TGTGCCAGCCCGAGGGCCGGACTAGCGGGAGGGGGAGAGACCCAGTACTTC. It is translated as CASPRAGLAGGGETQYF.